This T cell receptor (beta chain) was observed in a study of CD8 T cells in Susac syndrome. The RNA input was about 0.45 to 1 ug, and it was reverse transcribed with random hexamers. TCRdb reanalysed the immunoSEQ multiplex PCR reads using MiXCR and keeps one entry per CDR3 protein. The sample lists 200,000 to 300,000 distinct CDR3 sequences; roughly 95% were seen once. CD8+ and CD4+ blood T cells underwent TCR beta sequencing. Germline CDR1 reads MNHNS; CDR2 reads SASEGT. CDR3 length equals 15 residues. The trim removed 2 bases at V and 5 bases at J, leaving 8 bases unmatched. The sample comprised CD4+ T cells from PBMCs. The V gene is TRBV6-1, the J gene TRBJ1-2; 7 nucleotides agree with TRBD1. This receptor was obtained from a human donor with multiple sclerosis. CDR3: CASSEYRGVGYGYTF. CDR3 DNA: TGTGCCAGCAGTGAATACAGGGGCGTGGGGTATGGCTACACCTTC.